Following are 11 T cell receptor beta chains from one sample sequenced in a study of identical twins. Each CDR3 protein gets one entry after TCRdb re-called the 5' RACE reads with MiXCR. The data show roughly 690,000 distinct CDR3 sequences, around 20% seen once. The same data also went into a second study, on T cells expressing NK-cell markers.

The sample was PBMCs. The receptors were gathered from a woman between 18 and 30 years old in good health.

This clonotype was seen more than once but under ten times. The chain employs TRBV28 and TRBJ1-5, with 8 bases fitting TRBD1. The CDR3 extends over 15 amino acids. CDR1 is MDHEN and CDR2 is SYDVKM in the germline V gene. V lost 6 bases to trimming and J lost 4 bases; unmatched junction nucleotides: 8. Here the CDR3 reads CASSPDRDGNQPQHF. The CDR3 DNA reads as TGTGCCAGCAGCCCGGACAGGGACGGGAATCAGCCCCAGCATTTT.

The chain employs TRBV27 and TRBJ2-3, with TRBD1 as a possible D gene (5 bases). This CDR3 comprises 13 residues. The V gene lost 1 base and the J gene lost 6 bases, with 8 bases spanning the gap. The germline V gene has CDR1 MNHEY and CDR2 SMNVEV (reference sequence). CDR3 bases: TGTGCCAGCAGTTTATGGGCAGGGGATACGCAGTATTTT. Its protein product is CASSLWAGDTQYF.

The gene calls are TRBV3-1 and TRBJ1-1, with D perhaps TRBD1 (5 bases). The germline gives CDR1 LGHDT, CDR2 YNNKEL (reference sequence). This CDR3 has 14 amino acids. V was shortened by 0 bases and J by 4 bases, with 9 bases between the two germline ends. The CDR3 region is CASSQEGAGTEAFF. CDR3 bases: TGTGCCAGCAGCCAAGAAGGGGCGGGCACTGAAGCTTTCTTT. The variable domain in full, with the rest retrieved from reference TRBV3-1 and TRBJ1-1, is DTAVSQTPKYLVTQMGNDKSIKCEQNLGHDTMYWYKQDSKKFLKIMFSYNNKELIINETVPNRFSPKSPDKAHLNLHINSLELGDSAVYFCASSQEGAGTEAFFGQGTRLTVV.

The chain uses TRBV5-1 and TRBJ1-2; D remains unclear. The V gene lost 4 bases and the J gene lost 6 bases, with 13 bases spanning the gap. Germline V gene sequence: CDR1 SGHRS, CDR2 YFSETQ. This CDR3 comprises 13 residues. In DNA, the CDR3 is TGCGCCAGCAGCGTGATTCCGGGAGATGGCTACACCTTC. It is translated as CASSVIPGDGYTF.

In this sample, this clonotype turned up many times. In DNA form, the CDR3 reads TGTGCCAGCAGCCAAGACCCCGGGGTCCAAGAGACCCAGTACTTC. Translated, it gives CASSQDPGVQETQYF. The chain joins TRBV3-1 to TRBJ2-5, with D possibly matching TRBD2 (5 bases). The germline gives CDR1 LGHDT, CDR2 YNNKEL (reference sequence). This CDR3 has 15 residues. V lost 0 bases and J 1 base, leaving 9 bases between the germline ends.

This clonotype was seen only a few times. At one end, the junction sequence differs from germline, possibly due to a read error. CDR3 in amino acids: CASSTTTSGTDTQYF. The CDR3 bases are TGTGCCAGCAGCACCACAACTAGCGGCACGGATACGCAGTATTTT. V usage is TRBV12-3 or TRBV12-4 and J usage is TRBJ2-3; 8 bases map to TRBD2. This CDR3 spans 15 amino acids.

The sample holds a few counts of this clonotype. V gene TRBV6-5 combines with J gene TRBJ2-7, with 9 bases matching TRBD2. CDR1 is MNHEY and CDR2 is SVGAGI in the germline V gene. V shed 0 bases and J 2 bases; nucleotides not matched to a gene: 2. CDR3 length equals 15 residues. The CDR3 is CASSYSAGGAYEQYF. The CDR3 DNA sequence: TGTGCCAGCAGTTACTCAGCGGGAGGCGCCTACGAGCAGTACTTC.

This clonotype appeared a single time. The V call is TRBV29-1, the J call TRBJ2-7, with 12 bases that match TRBD2. The CDR3 length is 14 residues. With V trimmed by 6 bases and J by 2 bases, 5 bases remained unmatched. Looked up from germline, CDR1 is SQVTM and CDR2 is ANQGSEA. CDR3 amino acids: CSVAPSGRAYEQYF. The CDR3 bases are TGCAGCGTGGCCCCTAGCGGGAGGGCCTACGAGCAGTACTTC.

V usage is TRBV6-5 and J usage is TRBJ2-2; D unclear. Germline CDR1 and CDR2: MNHEY and SVGAGI. The CDR3 is made up of 12 amino acids. Trimming removed 2 bases at V and 8 bases at J, with 6 bases between. The CDR3 sequence is CASSYPKGELFF. CDR3 DNA: TGTGCCAGCAGTTACCCGAAGGGGGAGCTGTTTTTT.

The rearrangement uses TRBV2 and TRBJ1-6; D possibly corresponds to TRBD1 (5 bases). V was trimmed by 1 base and J by 9 bases, leaving 7 bases between them. Germline CDR1 reads SNHLY; CDR2 reads FYNNEI. The CDR3 contains 13 residues. Here the CDR3 reads CASSEEGTSPLHF. DNA of the CDR3: TGTGCCAGCAGTGAAGAGGGGACTTCACCCCTCCACTTT.

This clonotype was detected once. The genes are TRBV5-1 and TRBJ2-3; TRBD2 matches at 10 bases. The CDR3 totals 15 residues. J was trimmed by 3 bases and V by 6 bases; bases with no gene match: 7. Germline CDR1 reads SGHRS; CDR2 reads YFSETQ. DNA of the CDR3: TGCGCCAGCAAACTAGCGGGAACGAAGACAGATACGCAGTATTTT. It encodes CASKLAGTKTDTQYF.